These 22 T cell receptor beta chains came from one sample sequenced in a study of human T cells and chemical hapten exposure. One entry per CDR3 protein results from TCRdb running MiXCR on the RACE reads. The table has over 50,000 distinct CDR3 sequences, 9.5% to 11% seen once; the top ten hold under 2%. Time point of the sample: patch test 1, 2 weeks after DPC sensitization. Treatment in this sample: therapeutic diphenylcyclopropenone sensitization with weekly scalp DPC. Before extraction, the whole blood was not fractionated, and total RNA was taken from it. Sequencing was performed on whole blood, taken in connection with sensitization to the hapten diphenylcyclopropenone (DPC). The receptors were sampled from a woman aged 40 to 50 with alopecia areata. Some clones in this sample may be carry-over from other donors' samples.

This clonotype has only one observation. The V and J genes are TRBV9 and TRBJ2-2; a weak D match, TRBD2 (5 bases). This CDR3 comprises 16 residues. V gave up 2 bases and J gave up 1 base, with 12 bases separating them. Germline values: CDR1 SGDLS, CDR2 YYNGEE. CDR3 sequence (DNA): TGTGCCAGCAGCGTGCTCTCGGGGTTGAACACCGGGGAGCTGTTTTTT. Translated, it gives CASSVLSGLNTGELFF.

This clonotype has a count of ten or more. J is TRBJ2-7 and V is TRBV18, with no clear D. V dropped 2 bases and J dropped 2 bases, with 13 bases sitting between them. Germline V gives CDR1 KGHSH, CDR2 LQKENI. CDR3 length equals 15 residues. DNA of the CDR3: TGTGCCAGCTCACCATTAGCTAGTGGTCCCTACGAGCAGTACTTC. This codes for CASSPLASGPYEQYF.

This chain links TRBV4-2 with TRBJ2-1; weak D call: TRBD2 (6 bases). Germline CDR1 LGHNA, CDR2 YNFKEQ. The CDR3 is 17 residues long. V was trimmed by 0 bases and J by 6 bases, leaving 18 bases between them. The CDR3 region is CASSQDGIGTAFNEQFF. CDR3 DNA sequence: TGTGCCAGCAGCCAAGATGGCATCGGGACTGCCTTCAATGAGCAGTTCTTC.

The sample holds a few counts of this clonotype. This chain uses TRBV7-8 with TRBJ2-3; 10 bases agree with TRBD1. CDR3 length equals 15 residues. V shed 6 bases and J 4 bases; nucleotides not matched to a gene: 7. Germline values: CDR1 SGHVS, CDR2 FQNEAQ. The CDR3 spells CASSYTGTGADTQYF. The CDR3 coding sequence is TGTGCCAGCAGTTATACCGGGACAGGGGCAGATACGCAGTATTTT. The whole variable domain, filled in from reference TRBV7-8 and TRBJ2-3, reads GAGVSQSPRYKVAKRGQDVALRCDPISGHVSLFWYQQALGQGPEFLTYFQNEAQLDKSGLPSDRFFAERPEGSVSTLKIQRTQQEDSAVYLCASSYTGTGADTQYFGPGTRLTVL.

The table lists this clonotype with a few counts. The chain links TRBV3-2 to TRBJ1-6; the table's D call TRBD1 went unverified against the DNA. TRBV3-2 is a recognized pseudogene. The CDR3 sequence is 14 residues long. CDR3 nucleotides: TGTGCCAGCAGCCAAACAGGGTTTAATTCACCCCTCCACTTT. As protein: CASSQTGFNSPLHF.

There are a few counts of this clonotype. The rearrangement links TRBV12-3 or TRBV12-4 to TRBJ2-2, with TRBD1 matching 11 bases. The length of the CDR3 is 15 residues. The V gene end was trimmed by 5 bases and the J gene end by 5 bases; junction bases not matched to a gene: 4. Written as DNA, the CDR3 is TGTGCCAGCAGTCCGTGGGACAGGGGGACCGGGGAGCTGTTTTTT. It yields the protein CASSPWDRGTGELFF.

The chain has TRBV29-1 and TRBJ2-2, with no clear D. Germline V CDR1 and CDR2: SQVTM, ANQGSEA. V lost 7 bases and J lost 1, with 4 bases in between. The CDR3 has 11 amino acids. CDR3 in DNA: TGCAGCGCGGGGAACACCGGGGAGCTGTTTTTT. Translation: CSAGNTGELFF.

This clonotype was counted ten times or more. CDR3 amino acids: CASTRAPFTNTEAFF. DNA of the CDR3: TGTGCCAGCACTCGCGCGCCATTTACGAACACTGAAGCTTTCTTT. The rearrangement links TRBV7-8 to TRBJ1-1; D remains ambiguous. V shed 7 bases and J shed 1 base, with 16 bases lying between them. This CDR3 has 15 amino acids. The V gene's germline CDR1 is SGHVS and CDR2 FQNEAQ.

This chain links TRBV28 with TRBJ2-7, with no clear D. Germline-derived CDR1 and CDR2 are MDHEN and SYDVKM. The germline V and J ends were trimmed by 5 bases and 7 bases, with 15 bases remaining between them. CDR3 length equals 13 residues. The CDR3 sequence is CASSGDGTAEQYF. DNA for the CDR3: TGTGCCAGCAGTGGCGACGGAACGGCGGAGCAGTACTTC.

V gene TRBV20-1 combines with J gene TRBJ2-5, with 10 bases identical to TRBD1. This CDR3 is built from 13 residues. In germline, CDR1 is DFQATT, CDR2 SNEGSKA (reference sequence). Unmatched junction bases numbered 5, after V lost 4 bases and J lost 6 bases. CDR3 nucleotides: TGCAGTGCTAACCCGGGACAGGGGAAGACCCAGTACTTC. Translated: CSANPGQGKTQYF.

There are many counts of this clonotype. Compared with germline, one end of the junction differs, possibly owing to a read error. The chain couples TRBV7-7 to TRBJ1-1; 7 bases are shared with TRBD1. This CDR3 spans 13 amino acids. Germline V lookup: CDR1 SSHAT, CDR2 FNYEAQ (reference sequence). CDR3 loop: CASSRDRNTEAFF. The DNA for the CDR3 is TGTGCTAGCAGCAGGGACAGGAACACTGAAGCTTTCTTT. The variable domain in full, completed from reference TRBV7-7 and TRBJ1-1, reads GAGVSQSPRYKVTKRGQDVTLRCDPISSHATLYWYQQALGQGPEFLTYFNYEAQPDKSGLPSDRFSAERPEGSISTLTIQRTEQRDSAMYRCASSRDRNTEAFFGQGTRLTVV.

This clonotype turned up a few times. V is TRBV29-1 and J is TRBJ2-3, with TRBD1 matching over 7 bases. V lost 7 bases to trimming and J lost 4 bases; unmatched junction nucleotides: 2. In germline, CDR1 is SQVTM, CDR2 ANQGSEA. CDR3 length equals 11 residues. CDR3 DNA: TGCAGCGCAGGGGGTCCAGATACGCAGTATTTT. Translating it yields CSAGGPDTQYF.

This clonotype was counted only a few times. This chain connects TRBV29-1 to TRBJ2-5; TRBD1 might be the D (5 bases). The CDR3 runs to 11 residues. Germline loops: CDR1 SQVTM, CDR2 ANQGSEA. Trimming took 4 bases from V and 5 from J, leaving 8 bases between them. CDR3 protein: CSVGQLETQYF. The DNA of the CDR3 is TGCAGCGTTGGACAGTTGGAGACCCAGTACTTC.

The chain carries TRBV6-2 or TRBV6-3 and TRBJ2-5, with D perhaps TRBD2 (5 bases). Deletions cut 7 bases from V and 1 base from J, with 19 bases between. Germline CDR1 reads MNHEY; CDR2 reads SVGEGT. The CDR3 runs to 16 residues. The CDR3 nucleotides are TGTGCCAGCACCCACGGCGGAGGCGGTAGCCAAGAGACCCAGTACTTC. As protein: CASTHGGGGSQETQYF.

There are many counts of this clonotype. The CDR3 protein is CATSAIGLQGTNQPQHF. In DNA, the CDR3 is TGTGCCACTAGCGCGATAGGACTTCAGGGGACCAATCAGCCCCAGCATTTT. The rearrangement joins TRBV19 to TRBJ1-5; tentative D call: TRBD1 (6 bases). CDR3 length: 17 residues. Trimming cost V 10 bases and J 3 bases, with 25 bases left between them. Germline V gene sequence: CDR1 LNHDA, CDR2 SQIVND (reference sequence).

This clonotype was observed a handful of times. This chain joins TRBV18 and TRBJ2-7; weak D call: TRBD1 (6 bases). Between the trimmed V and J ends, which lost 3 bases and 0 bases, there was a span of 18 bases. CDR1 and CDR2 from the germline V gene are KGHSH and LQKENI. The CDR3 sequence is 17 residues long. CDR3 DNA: TGTGCCAGCTCACCCAATTGGGCAGGGGCCACCTCCTACGAGCAGTACTTC. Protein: CASSPNWAGATSYEQYF.

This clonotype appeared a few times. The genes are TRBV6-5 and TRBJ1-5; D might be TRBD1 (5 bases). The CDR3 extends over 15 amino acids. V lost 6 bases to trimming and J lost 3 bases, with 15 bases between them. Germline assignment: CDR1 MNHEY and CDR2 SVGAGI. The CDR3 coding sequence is TGTGCCAGCAGGTTGACAGCAAACCCCAATCAGCCCCAGCATTTT. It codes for CASRLTANPNQPQHF.

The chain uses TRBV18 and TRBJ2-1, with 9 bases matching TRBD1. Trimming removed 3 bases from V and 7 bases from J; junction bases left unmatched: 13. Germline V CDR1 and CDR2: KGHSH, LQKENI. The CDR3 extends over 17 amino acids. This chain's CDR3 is CASSPLIPGQGRNEQFF. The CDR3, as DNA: TGTGCCAGCTCACCCCTCATCCCGGGACAGGGAAGGAATGAGCAGTTCTTC.

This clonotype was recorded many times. CDR3 residues: CASTLTAGELFF. CDR3 DNA: TGTGCCAGCACGTTGACAGCCGGGGAGCTGTTTTTT. V gene TRBV12-3 or TRBV12-4 combines with J gene TRBJ2-2; D might be TRBD1 (5 bases). The CDR3 has 12 amino acids. V was trimmed by 7 bases and J by 6 bases, leaving 9 bases between them.

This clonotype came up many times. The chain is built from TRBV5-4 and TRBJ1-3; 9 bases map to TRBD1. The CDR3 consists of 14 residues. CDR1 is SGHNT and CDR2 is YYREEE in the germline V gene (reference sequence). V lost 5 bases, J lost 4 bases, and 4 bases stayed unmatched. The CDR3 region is CASSITGGGNTIYF. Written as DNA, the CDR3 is TGTGCCAGCAGTATTACAGGGGGCGGAAACACCATATATTTT.

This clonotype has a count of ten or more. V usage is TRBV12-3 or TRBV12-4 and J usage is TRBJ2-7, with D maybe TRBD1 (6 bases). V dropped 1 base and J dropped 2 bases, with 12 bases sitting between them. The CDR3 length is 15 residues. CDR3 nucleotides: TGTGCCAGCAGTTTAGAGGTTGGGGGCGCCTACGAGCAGTACTTC. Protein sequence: CASSLEVGGAYEQYF.

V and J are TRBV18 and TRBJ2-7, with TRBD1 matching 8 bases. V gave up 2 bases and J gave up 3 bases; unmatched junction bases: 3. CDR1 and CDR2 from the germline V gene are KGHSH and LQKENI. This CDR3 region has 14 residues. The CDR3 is CASSPGQGIYEQYF. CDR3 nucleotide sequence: TGTGCCAGCTCACCAGGACAGGGAATCTACGAGCAGTACTTC.